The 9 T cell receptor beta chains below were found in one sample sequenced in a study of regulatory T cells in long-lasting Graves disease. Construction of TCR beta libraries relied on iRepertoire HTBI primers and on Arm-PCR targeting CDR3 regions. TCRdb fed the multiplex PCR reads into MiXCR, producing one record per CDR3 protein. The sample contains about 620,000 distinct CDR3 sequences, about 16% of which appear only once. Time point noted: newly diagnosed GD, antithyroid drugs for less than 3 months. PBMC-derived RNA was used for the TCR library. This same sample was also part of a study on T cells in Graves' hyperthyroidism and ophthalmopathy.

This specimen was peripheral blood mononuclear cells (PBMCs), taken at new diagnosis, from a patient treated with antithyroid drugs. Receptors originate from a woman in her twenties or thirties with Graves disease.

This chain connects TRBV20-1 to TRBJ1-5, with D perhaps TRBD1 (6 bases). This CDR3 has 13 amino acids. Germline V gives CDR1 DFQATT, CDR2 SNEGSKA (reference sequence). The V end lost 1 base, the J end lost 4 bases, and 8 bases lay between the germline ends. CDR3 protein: CSARGGGNQPQHF. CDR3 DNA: TGCAGTGCTAGAGGAGGGGGGAATCAGCCCCAGCATTTT.

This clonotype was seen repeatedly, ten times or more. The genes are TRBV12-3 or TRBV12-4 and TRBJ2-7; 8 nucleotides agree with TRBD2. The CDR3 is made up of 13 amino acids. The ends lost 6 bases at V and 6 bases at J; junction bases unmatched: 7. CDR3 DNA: TGTGCCAGCAGATCGACTAGCGTTGGCGAGCAGTACTTC. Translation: CASRSTSVGEQYF.

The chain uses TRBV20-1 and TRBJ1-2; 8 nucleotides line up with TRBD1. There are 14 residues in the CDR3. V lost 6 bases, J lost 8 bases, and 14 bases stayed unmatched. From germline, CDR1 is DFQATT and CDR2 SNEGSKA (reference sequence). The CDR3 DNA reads TGCAGTGCCTCCCCCTCAGGGGGCGGGGAGGGCTACACCTTC. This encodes CSASPSGGGEGYTF.

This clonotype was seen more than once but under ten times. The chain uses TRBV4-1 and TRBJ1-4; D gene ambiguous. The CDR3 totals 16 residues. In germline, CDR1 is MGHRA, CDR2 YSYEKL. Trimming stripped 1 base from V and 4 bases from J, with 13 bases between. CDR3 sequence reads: CASSQAVTIGNEKLFF. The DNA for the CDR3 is TGCGCCAGCAGCCAAGCAGTGACAATTGGTAATGAAAAACTGTTTTTT.

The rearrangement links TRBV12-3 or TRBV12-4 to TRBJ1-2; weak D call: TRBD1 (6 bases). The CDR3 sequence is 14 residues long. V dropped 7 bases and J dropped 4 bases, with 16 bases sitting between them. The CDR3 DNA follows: TGTGCCAGCAATCCTCAAATAGGGGGCTATGGCTACACCTTC. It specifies CASNPQIGGYGYTF.

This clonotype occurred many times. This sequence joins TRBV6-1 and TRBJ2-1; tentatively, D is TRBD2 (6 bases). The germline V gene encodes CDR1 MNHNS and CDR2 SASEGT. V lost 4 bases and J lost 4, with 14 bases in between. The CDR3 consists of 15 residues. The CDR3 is CASSGWGVSYNEQFF. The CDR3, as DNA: TGTGCCAGCAGTGGCTGGGGGGTCAGTTACAATGAGCAGTTCTTC.

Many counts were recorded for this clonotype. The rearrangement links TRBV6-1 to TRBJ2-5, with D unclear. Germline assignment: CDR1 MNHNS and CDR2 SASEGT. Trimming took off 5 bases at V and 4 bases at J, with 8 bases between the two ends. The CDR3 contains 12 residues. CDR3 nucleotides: TGTGCCAGCAGTCGAAGCAGAGAGACCCAGTACTTC. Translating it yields CASSRSRETQYF.

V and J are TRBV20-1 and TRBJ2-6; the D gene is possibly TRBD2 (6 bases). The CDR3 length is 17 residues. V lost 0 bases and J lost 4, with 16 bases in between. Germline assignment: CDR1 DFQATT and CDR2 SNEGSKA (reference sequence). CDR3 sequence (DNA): TGCAGTGCTAGAGAAACAGCGGCGGGACTCGGGGCCAACGTCCTGACTTTC. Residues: CSARETAAGLGANVLTF.

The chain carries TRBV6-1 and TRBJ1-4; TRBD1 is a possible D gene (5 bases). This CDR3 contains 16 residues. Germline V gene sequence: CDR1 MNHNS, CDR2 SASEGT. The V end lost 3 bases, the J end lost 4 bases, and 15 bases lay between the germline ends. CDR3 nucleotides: TGTGCCAGCAGTGAGGGGATGGGACGGGGTAATGAAAAACTGTTTTTT. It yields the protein CASSEGMGRGNEKLFF.